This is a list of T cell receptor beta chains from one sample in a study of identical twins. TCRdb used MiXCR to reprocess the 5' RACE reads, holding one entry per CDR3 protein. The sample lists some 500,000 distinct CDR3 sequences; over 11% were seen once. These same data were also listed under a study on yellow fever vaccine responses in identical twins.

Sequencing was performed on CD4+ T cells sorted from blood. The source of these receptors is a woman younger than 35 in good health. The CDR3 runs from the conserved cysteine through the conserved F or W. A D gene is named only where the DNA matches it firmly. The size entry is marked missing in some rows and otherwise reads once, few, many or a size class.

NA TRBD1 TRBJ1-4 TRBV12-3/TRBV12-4 CASSFPTGGTNEKLFF TGTGCCAGCAGTTTCCCGACAGGGGGAACTAATGAAAAACTGTTTTTT
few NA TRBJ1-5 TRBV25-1 CASSAPNQPQHF TGTGCCAGCAGCGCTCCCAATCAGCCCCAGCATTTT
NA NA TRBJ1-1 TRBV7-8 CASSLGGPTGEAFF TGTGCCAGCAGCTTAGGAGGGCCGACGGGTGAAGCTTTCTTT
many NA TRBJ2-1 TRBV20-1 CSASIKGSYNEQFF TGCAGTGCTAGTATTAAGGGGTCCTACAATGAGCAGTTCTTC
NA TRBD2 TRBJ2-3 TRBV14 CASSQETPGLADTDTQYF TGTGCCAGCAGCCAAGAGACCCCGGGACTAGCGGACACAGATACGCAGTATTTT
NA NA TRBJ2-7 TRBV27 CASSFRWQGHYEQYF TGTGCCAGCAGTTTCCGTTGGCAGGGGCACTACGAGCAGTACTTC
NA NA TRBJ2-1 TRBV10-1 CASGETTGNEQFF TGCGCCAGCGGTGAGACAACTGGGAATGAGCAGTTCTTC
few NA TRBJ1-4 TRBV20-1 CSARDLGGEKLFF TGCAGTGCTAGAGATTTGGGAGGGGAAAAACTGTTTTTT
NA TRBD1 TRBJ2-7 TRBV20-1 CSASRDRGGGEQYF TGCAGTGCTAGTAGGGACAGGGGGGGAGGCGAGCAGTACTTC
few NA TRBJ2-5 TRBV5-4 CATRTDQETQYF TGTGCCACGCGGACAGACCAAGAGACCCAGTACTTC
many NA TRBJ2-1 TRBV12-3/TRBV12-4 CASSLNNEQFF TGTGCCAGCAGTTTAAACAATGAGCAGTTCTTC
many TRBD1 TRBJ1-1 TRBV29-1 CSARQGLNTEAFF TGCAGCGCAAGACAGGGATTGAACACTGAAGCTTTCTTT
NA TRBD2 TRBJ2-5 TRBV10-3 CAISASSGNQETQYF TGTGCCATCAGTGCGTCTAGCGGGAATCAAGAGACCCAGTACTTC
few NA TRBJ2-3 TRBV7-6 CASSLALQGGPDTQYF TGTGCCAGCAGCTTAGCGTTACAGGGAGGGCCAGATACGCAGTATTTT
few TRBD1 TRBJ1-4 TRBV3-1 CASSHWGDRGNEKLFF TGTGCCAGCAGCCATTGGGGGGACAGGGGAAATGAAAAACTGTTTTTT
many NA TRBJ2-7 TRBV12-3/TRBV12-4 CASSLGLPYEQYF TGTGCCAGCAGTTTAGGGCTCCCCTACGAGCAGTACTTC
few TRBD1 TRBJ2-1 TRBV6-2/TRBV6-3 CASIGQGSYNEQFF TGTGCCAGCATCGGACAGGGTTCCTACAATGAGCAGTTCTTC
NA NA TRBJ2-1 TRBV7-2 CASSLDQVSQGGFF TGTGCCAGCAGCTTAGATCAGGTATCTCAGGGCGGGTTCTTC
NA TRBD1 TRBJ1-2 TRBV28 CASNLRGQGLYGYTF TGTGCCAGCAACCTTAGAGGACAGGGCCTCTATGGCTACACCTTC
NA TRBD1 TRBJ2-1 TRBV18 CASSPGQGTYNEQFF TGTGCCAGCTCACCGGGACAGGGGACCTACAATGAGCAGTTCTTC
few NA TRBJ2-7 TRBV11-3 CASSPSGAYYEQYF TGTGCCAGCAGCCCCTCAGGGGCCTACTACGAGCAGTACTTC
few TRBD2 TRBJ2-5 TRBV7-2 CASSLLAGYETQYF TGTGCCAGCAGCTTGCTAGCGGGGTATGAGACCCAGTACTTC
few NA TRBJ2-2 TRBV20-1 CSARGRAPGELFF TGCAGTGCTAGGGGCAGGGCACCCGGGGAGCTGTTTTTT
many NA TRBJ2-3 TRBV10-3 CAISGDLGIADTQYF TGTGCCATCAGTGGGGACCTAGGTATCGCAGATACGCAGTATTTT
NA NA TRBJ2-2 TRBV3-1 CASSQRATGELFF TGTGCCAGCAGCCAAAGGGCCACCGGGGAGCTGTTTTTT
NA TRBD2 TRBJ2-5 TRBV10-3 CAIRFSGAAQETQYF TGTGCCATCAGGTTTAGCGGGGCCGCACAAGAGACCCAGTACTTC
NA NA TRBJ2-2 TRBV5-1 CASSPGGLAGVAGELFFF NA
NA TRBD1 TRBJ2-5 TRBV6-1 CASRETGTGETQYF TGTGCCAGCAGGGAGACCGGGACAGGGGAGACCCAGTACTTC
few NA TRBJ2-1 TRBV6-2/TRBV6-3 CASSLEGDLYEQFF TGTGCCAGCAGTCTAGAAGGGGATTTGTATGAGCAGTTCTTC
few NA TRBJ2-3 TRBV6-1 CASISYGTDTQYF TGTGCCAGCATCTCTTATGGCACAGATACGCAGTATTTT
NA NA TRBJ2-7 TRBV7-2 CASARVRLSGEQYF TGTGCCAGCGCCCGAGTAAGGCTATCGGGCGAGCAGTACTTC
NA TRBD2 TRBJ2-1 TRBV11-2 CASRNFWGGNEQFF TGTGCCAGCAGAAATTTCTGGGGGGGCAATGAGCAGTTCTTC
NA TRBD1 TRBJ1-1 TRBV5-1 CASRLTGGMNTEAFF TGCGCCAGCAGATTGACAGGGGGGATGAACACTGAAGCTTTCTTT
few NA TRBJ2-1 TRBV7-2 CASSPPTIDTAQFF TGTGCCAGCAGCCCCCCCACTATAGATACCGCGCAGTTCTTC
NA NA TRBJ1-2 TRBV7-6 CASSPLAVDYGYTF TGTGCCAGCAGCCCTCTGGCGGTCGACTATGGCTACACCTTC
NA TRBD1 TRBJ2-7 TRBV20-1 CSAPGTVSYEQYF TGCAGTGCTCCCGGGACAGTCTCCTACGAGCAGTACTTC
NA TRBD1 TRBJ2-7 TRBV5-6 CASSSGQGSDEQYF TGTGCCAGCAGCTCCGGACAGGGAAGCGACGAGCAGTACTTC
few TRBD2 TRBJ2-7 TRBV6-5 CASSYRGGEYEQYF TGTGCCAGCAGTTACCGGGGGGGCGAATACGAGCAGTACTTC
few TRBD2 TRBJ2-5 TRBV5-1 CASNAAGASGSETQYF TGCGCCAGCAACGCGGCCGGGGCTAGCGGGTCAGAGACCCAGTACTTC
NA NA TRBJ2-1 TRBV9 CASSNSFYNEQFF TGTGCCAGCAGCAACAGTTTCTACAATGAGCAGTTCTTC
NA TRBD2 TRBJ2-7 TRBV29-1 CSVRSGSLYEQYF TGCAGCGTTCGTAGCGGGAGCCTCTACGAGCAGTACTTC